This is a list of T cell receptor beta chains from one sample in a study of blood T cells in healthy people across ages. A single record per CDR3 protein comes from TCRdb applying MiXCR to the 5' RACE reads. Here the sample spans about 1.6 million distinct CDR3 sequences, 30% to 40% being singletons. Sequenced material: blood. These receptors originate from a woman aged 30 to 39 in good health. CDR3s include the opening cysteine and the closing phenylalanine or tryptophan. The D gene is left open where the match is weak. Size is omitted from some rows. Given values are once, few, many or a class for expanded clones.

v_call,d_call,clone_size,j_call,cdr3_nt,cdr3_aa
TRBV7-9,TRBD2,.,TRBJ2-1,TGTGCCAGCAGCTTCCTTAGCGGGAGCTTTTACAATGAGCAGTTCTTC,CASSFLSGSFYNEQFF
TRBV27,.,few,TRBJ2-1,TGTGCCAGCAGTCCACTCGGACAGCTTGGGCTGTTCTTC,CASSPLGQLGLFF
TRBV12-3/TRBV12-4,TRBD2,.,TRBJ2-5,TGTGCCGGCAGTTTCTCTGGGCGCACCGGGACTAGCGATCAAGAGACCCAGTACTTC,CAGSFSGRTGTSDQETQYF
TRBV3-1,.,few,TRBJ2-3,TGTGCCAGCAGCCCGGAGAACGGGGGGCGGGCAGATACGCAGTATTTT,CASSPENGGRADTQYF
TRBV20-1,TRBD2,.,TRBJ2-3,TGCAGTGCTAATCCACTAGCGGGAACAGATACGCAGTATTTT,CSANPLAGTDTQYF
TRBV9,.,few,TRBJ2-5,TGTGCCAGCAGCGGAACGGGGGGCTCCCCCTCGGAGACCCAGTACTTC,CASSGTGGSPSETQYF
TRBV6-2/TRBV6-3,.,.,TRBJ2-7,TGTGCCAGCAGTTACGGCGGGACAGTTGACGAGCAGTACTTC,CASSYGGTVDEQYF
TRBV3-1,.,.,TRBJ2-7,TGTGCCAGCAGCCACGGGATCCACGAGCAGTACTTC,CASSHGIHEQYF
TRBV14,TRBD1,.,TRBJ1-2,TGTGCCAGCAGCCCGATGCCCCGGGACAGAAAGAACAACTATGGCTACACCTTC,CASSPMPRDRKNNYGYTF
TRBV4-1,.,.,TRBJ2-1,TGCGCCAGCGGCCAAGATAGAGGGGAGCAGTTCTTC,CASGQDRGEQFF
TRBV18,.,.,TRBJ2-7,TGTGCCAGCTCACCAAAATATCGTGGGACTTCACCTTACGAGCAGTACTTC,CASSPKYRGTSPYEQYF
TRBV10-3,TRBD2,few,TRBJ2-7,TGTGCCATCAGTGATGGTAGCGGGATATCCTACGAGCAGTACTTC,CAISDGSGISYEQYF
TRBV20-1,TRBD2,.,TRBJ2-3,TGCAGTGCTAGAGGAGGACTAGCTGGGGGCACAGATACGCAGTATTTT,CSARGGLAGGTDTQYF
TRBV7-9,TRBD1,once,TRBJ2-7,TGTGCCAGCAGCCCCATGGGGACAGGCACCTACGAGCAGTACTTC,CASSPMGTGTYEQYF
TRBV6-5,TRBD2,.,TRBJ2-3,TGTGCCAGCAGTTCCACGACTAGCGGGAGCGTTACAGATACGCAGTATTTT,CASSSTTSGSVTDTQYF
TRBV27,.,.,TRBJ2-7,TGTGCCAGCAGTGTAGGGTTAGGGGGATCCTACGAGCAGTACTTC,CASSVGLGGSYEQYF
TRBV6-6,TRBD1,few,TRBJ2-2,TGTGCCAGCAGCTCGGGACAGGGGGTGACCGGGGAGCTGTTTTTT,CASSSGQGVTGELFF
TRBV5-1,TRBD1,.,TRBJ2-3,TGCGCCAGCAGCGCCAGGGGGCGCGGCACAGATACGCAGTATTTT,CASSARGRGTDTQYF
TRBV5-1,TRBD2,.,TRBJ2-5,TGCGCCAGCAGCCCTCAGGGGCCTAGCGGGAGCAAAGAGACCCAGTACTTC,CASSPQGPSGSKETQYF
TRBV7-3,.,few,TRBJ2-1,TGTGCCAGCAGCCCAAACGCCGAGAGTGAGCAGTTCTTC,CASSPNAESEQFF
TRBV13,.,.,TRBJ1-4,TGTGCCAGCAGCTGGGGCCCAATAGCGGGGCCAACTAATGAAAAACTGTTTTTT,CASSWGPIAGPTNEKLFF
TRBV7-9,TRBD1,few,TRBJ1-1,TGTGCCAGCAGCATTAGCAGGACAGGGGTAGGCACTGAAGCTTTCTTT,CASSISRTGVGTEAFF
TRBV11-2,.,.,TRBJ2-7,TGTGCCAGCAGCTTACCGTCCTCTCGGGAGCAGTACTTC,CASSLPSSREQYF
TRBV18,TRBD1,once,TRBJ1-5,TGTGCCAGTTCAGGGGGCGTTGATCAGCCCCAGCATTTT,CASSGGVDQPQHF
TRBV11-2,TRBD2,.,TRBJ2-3,TGTGCCAGCAGCCCGGCGGGGAGGGCGCAGTATTTT,CASSPAGRAQYF
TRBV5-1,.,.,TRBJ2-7,TGCGCCAGCAGCTTCCAGGGATCCCCCTACGAGCAGTACTTC,CASSFQGSPYEQYF
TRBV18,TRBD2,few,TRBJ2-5,TGTGCCAGCTCAGAGGGATCTAGCGGGATGAAGCAGTACTTC,CASSEGSSGMKQYF
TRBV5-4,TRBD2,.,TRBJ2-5,TGTGCCAGCAGCTTAAGGGGGGGACCGGGACTAGCGGGGGAGCAGTCAGAGACCCAGTACTTC,CASSLRGGPGLAGEQSETQYF
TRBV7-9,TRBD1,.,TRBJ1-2,TGTGCCAGCAGCTTATTCCGACAGGGTGGCGACTATGGCTACACCTTC,CASSLFRQGGDYGYTF